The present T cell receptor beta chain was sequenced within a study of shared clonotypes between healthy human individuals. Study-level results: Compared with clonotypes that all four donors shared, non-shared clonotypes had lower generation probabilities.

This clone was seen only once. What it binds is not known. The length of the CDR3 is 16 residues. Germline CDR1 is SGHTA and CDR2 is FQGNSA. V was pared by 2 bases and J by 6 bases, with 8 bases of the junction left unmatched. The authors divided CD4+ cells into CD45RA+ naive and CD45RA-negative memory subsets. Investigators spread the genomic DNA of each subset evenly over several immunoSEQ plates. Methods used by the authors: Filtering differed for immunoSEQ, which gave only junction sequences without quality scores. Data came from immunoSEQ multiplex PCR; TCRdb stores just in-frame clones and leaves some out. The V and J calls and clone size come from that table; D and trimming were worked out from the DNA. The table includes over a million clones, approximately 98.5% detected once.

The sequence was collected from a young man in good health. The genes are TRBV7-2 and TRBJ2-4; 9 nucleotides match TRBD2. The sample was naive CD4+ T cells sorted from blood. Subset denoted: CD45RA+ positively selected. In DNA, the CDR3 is TGTGCCAGCAGCTTAAGGATAGCGGGAGATGGAAACATTCAGTACTTC. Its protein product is CASSLRIAGDGNIQYF.